These 23 T cell receptor beta chains originate from one sample sequenced in a study of technical replicates of blood from a handful of donors. Produced via immunoSEQ multiplex PCR; TCRdb's table is partial and in-frame only. The data show approximately 81,000 clones, approximately 95% seen once. What was sequenced was T cells isolated from PBMCs. These receptors were obtained from a human donor in good health.

The chain links TRBV29-1 to TRBJ1-4; 7 bases map to TRBD1. The CDR3 is made up of 12 amino acids. The ends lost 6 bases at V and 4 bases at J; junction bases unmatched: 2. Germline V gives CDR1 SQVTM, CDR2 ANQGSEA. CDR3 bases: TGCAGCGTGGGACAGTTTAATGAAAAACTGTTTTTT. Its translation is CSVGQFNEKLFF.

The chain employs TRBV9 and TRBJ2-1; 9 positions match TRBD2. Germline CDR1 reads SGDLS; CDR2 reads YYNGEE. The CDR3 contains 13 residues. V trimming: 6 bases; J trimming: 9 bases; junction bases outside the gene matches: 7. CDR3 in DNA: TGTGCCAGCAATGGACTAGCGTCTAGTGAGCAGTTCTTC. Amino acids: CASNGLASSEQFF.

The genes are TRBV9 and TRBJ1-1; TRBD1 matches at 9 bases. From germline, CDR1 is SGDLS and CDR2 YYNGEE. After removal of 2 bases from V and 4 bases from J, the junction contained 6 bases not matched to a gene. The CDR3 is 15 amino acids. CDR3 amino acids: CASSVGQGPSTEAFF. CDR3 coding DNA: TGTGCCAGCAGCGTCGGACAGGGGCCAAGCACTGAAGCTTTCTTT.

This rearrangement joins TRBV19 to TRBJ2-7; a weak D match, TRBD1 (6 bases). The CDR3 length is 16 residues. From germline, CDR1 is LNHDA and CDR2 SQIVND (reference sequence). The ends were cut back, 1 base at V and 2 bases at J, with 15 bases in the middle. This CDR3 is CASSIAQTGGAYEQYF. The CDR3 DNA sequence: TGTGCCAGTAGTATAGCCCAGACAGGCGGAGCCTACGAGCAGTACTTC.

The chain is built from TRBV7-3 and TRBJ2-3, with D maybe TRBD1 (6 bases). Germline values: CDR1 SGHTA, CDR2 FQGTGA. V lost 2 bases to trimming and J lost 6 bases, with 12 bases between them. This CDR3 comprises 14 residues. The chain's CDR3 is CASSLLRQEDTQYF. CDR3 in DNA: TGTGCCAGCAGCTTATTACGACAGGAGGATACGCAGTATTTT.

This rearrangement joins TRBV6-1 to TRBJ1-5; D is undetermined. CDR3 length: 16 amino acids. The V and J ends lost 2 bases and 0 bases respectively, with 11 bases between them. Germline-derived CDR1 and CDR2 are MNHNS and SASEGT. CDR3 region: CASSEYTALSNQPQHF. CDR3 DNA: TGTGCCAGCAGTGAATATACAGCCCTTAGCAATCAGCCCCAGCATTTT.

The gene calls are TRBV7-9 and TRBJ2-3; 14 bases map to TRBD2. Germline CDR1 reads SEHNR; CDR2 reads FQNEAQ (reference sequence). J gave up 1 base and V 5 bases, and 8 bases lay outside the gene matches. The CDR3 totals 18 residues. As DNA, the CDR3 is TGTGCCAGCAGCGAGGGGACTAGCGGGAGATCGGGCACAGATACGCAGTATTTT. Its translation: CASSEGTSGRSGTDTQYF.

This rearrangement joins TRBV7-2 to TRBJ2-2, with a possible D match to TRBD2 (5 bases). The V end lost 4 bases, the J end lost 2 bases, and 5 bases lay between the germline ends. The CDR3 spans 13 residues. Germline V gives CDR1 SGHTA, CDR2 FQGNSA. CDR3 nucleotides: TGTGCCAGCAGCTGGACTAACACCGGGGAGCTGTTTTTT. Encoded protein: CASSWTNTGELFF.

The gene calls are TRBV20-1 and TRBJ2-2; TRBD2 might be the D (5 bases). Looked up from germline, CDR1 is DFQATT and CDR2 is SNEGSKA (reference sequence). Trimming shortened V by 3 bases and J by 10 bases, and 9 bases separated the two germline ends. The CDR3 sequence is 11 residues long. CDR3 nucleotide sequence: TGCAGTGCTAGCAGCGGTGTGGAGCTGTTTTTT. Translating gives CSASSGVELFF.

This chain uses TRBV5-1 with TRBJ2-3; no definite D call. Germline CDR1 reads SGHRS; CDR2 reads YFSETQ. Trimming shortened V by 0 bases and J by 3 bases, and 11 bases separated the two germline ends. This CDR3 has 15 residues. Written as DNA, the CDR3 is TGCGCCAGCAGCTTGGTCTATTTGATTACAGATACGCAGTATTTT. Translated, it gives CASSLVYLITDTQYF.

This sequence joins TRBV4-2 and TRBJ2-7; no firm D call. The V gene's germline CDR1 is LGHNA and CDR2 YNFKEQ. The CDR3 has 13 residues. The V end was cut by 0 bases, the J end by 9 bases, with 12 bases between. CDR3: CASSQDPQVGQYF. CDR3 sequence (DNA): TGTGCCAGCAGCCAAGATCCCCAGGTAGGGCAGTACTTC.

V and J are TRBV15 and TRBJ1-5, with unresolved D. The CDR3 has 13 residues. Per germline, CDR1 LNHNV and CDR2 YYDKDF (reference sequence). The V and J ends lost 5 bases and 1 base respectively, with 6 bases between them. CDR3 DNA sequence: TGTGCCACCAGCCCTAGCAGCAATCAGCCCCAGCATTTT. Amino acid sequence: CATSPSSNQPQHF.

This clone has just one count. The chain recombines TRBV9 with TRBJ2-2; D is uncertain. Germline values: CDR1 SGDLS, CDR2 YYNGEE. Between the trimmed V and J ends, which lost 1 base and 5 bases, there was a span of 3 bases. The CDR3 totals 12 residues. CDR3 amino acids: CASSVQTGELFF. DNA for the CDR3: TGTGCCAGCAGCGTACAAACCGGGGAGCTGTTTTTT.

The CDR3 nucleotides are TGTGCCAGCAGCGCTAAGCCCAGGGAGGTCTGGGCCAACGTCCTGACTTTC. The encoded protein is CASSAKPREVWANVLTF. The chain uses TRBV2 and TRBJ2-6; a possible D gene is TRBD2 (6 bases). CDR3 size: 17 residues. In germline, CDR1 is SNHLY, CDR2 FYNNEI. Deletions cut 6 bases from V and 5 bases from J, with 20 bases between.

This chain uses TRBV27 with TRBJ1-5, with TRBD1 matching 9 bases. This CDR3 is built from 16 residues. Germline CDR1 MNHEY, CDR2 SMNVEV (reference sequence). The V and J ends lost 6 bases and 5 bases, in that order; junction bases with no gene match: 11. The CDR3 loop reads CASSPQDRGGHQPQHF. The DNA of the CDR3 is TGTGCCAGCAGCCCCCAGGACAGGGGAGGACATCAGCCCCAGCATTTT.

This sequence joins TRBV6-1 and TRBJ2-5; tentatively, D is TRBD1 (5 bases). The germline V gene has CDR1 MNHNS and CDR2 SASEGT. Trimming took 0 bases from V and 3 from J, leaving 8 bases between them. The CDR3 runs to 14 residues. The CDR3 sequence is CASSEAGREETQYF. The CDR3 bases are TGTGCCAGCAGTGAAGCGGGCAGGGAAGAGACCCAGTACTTC.

The V call is TRBV7-9, the J call TRBJ2-3, with TRBD1 as a possible D gene (5 bases). The V end lost 6 bases, the J end lost 0 bases, and 10 bases lay between the germline ends. CDR1 and CDR2 (germline): SEHNR, FQNEAQ (reference sequence). The CDR3 is made up of 14 amino acids. The CDR3 coding sequence is TGTGCCAGCAGTTCCAGGGTTAGCACAGATACGCAGTATTTT. Its translation is CASSSRVSTDTQYF.

The chain employs TRBV29-1 and TRBJ2-7; D is unresolved. There are 10 residues in the CDR3. V shed 6 bases and J shed 6 bases, with 9 bases lying between them. CDR1 SQVTM and CDR2 ANQGSEA come from the germline V gene. CDR3 amino acids: CSVDTGEQYF. The CDR3 coding sequence is TGCAGCGTCGATACGGGCGAGCAGTACTTC.

The chain has TRBV9 and TRBJ2-1, with TRBD1 matching 7 bases. Germline values: CDR1 SGDLS, CDR2 YYNGEE. The CDR3 runs to 13 residues. J lost 6 bases, V lost 4 bases, and 4 bases had no gene match. The CDR3 nucleotides are TGTGCCAGCAGCTTGACAGGGCTCAATGAGCAGTTCTTC. This translates into CASSLTGLNEQFF.

This chain connects TRBV7-9 to TRBJ2-7; D may be TRBD2 (5 bases). Germline V gene lookup returns CDR1 SEHNR and CDR2 FQNEAQ (reference sequence). The V gene lost 4 bases and the J gene lost 3 bases, with 7 bases spanning the gap. The CDR3 extends over 12 amino acids. CDR3 sequence (DNA): TGTGCCAGCAGCTCCCGGGGCTACGAGCAGTACTTC. Its translation: CASSSRGYEQYF. The entire variable domain, with the rest obtained from reference TRBV7-9 and TRBJ2-7, is as follows: DTGVSQNPRHKITKRGQNVTFRCDPISEHNRLYWYRQTLGQGPEFLTYFQNEAQLEKSRLLSDRFSAERPKGSFSTLEIQRTEQGDSAMYLCASSSRGYEQYFGPGTRLTVT.

The rearrangement links TRBV13 to TRBJ2-3, with a tentative D call TRBD1 (6 bases). Trimming cost V 0 bases and J 4 bases, with 11 bases left between them. The germline CDR1 and CDR2 sequences are PRHDT and FYEKMQ (reference sequence). The CDR3 is made up of 15 amino acids. The CDR3, as DNA: TGTGCCAGCAGCTTAGGCCAGGGGATAGCAGATACGCAGTATTTT. Amino acids: CASSLGQGIADTQYF.

The chain joins TRBV10-3 to TRBJ2-2, with D unclear. Trimming removed 6 bases at V and 2 bases at J, with 4 bases between. The CDR3 extends over 12 amino acids. Germline CDR1 and CDR2: ENHRY and SYGVKD. CDR3 bases: TGTGCCATCAGGACTAACACCGGGGAGCTGTTTTTT. It specifies CAIRTNTGELFF.

This rearrangement joins TRBV29-1 to TRBJ2-7; 7 nucleotides match TRBD2. With V trimmed by 4 bases and J by 4 bases, 7 bases remained unmatched. The CDR3 is 13 amino acids. Germline V gives CDR1 SQVTM, CDR2 ANQGSEA. CDR3 DNA: TGCAGCGTTGTCGCCGGGGGGATGTACGAGCAGTACTTC. Translated: CSVVAGGMYEQYF.